This T cell receptor (beta chain) was recorded in a study of shared clonotypes between healthy human individuals. Germline V gene sequence: CDR1 SNHLY, CDR2 FYNNEI. The CDR3 consists of 13 residues. The V and J ends lost 7 bases and 4 bases respectively, with 11 bases between them. Study conclusions and caveats: Naive CD4 clonotype sharing across several donors was roughly 5%.

With respect to this clone: What it binds is unknown.

The method was immunoSEQ multiplex PCR; TCRdb's version includes in-frame clones alone and lacks a portion of them. Altogether approximately 710,000 clones are present, around 90% being singletons, with the ten largest covering 30% to 35%. The sequencing input was memory CD8+ T cells from PBMCs. The subset: CD45RO+ cells pooled with CCR7-negative TemRA cells. The clonotype was recovered from a man aged 18 to 35 in good health. Some clones in this sample may be carry-over from other donors' samples. The rearrangement links TRBV2 to TRBJ2-1, with D possibly matching TRBD1 (5 bases). CDR3 coding DNA: TGTGCCAGCAACCAGGGATCATACAATGAGCAGTTCTTC. Amino acid sequence: CASNQGSYNEQFF.